The 18 T cell receptor beta chains given below trace back to one sample, sequenced in a study of blood T cell repertoires in COVID-19. The protocol was immunoSEQ multiplex PCR, while the TCRdb copy is restricted to in-frame clones and leaves out a portion. The table records tens of thousands of clones, 82% of them present only once. Sequencing was done on a sample of peripheral blood. The receptors shown here come from a man older than 75 with active COVID-19.

The CDR3 DNA reads TGTGCCAGCAGCAACCCGGGACAGGGATACCCATACTATGGCTACACCTTC. This encodes CASSNPGQGYPYYGYTF. The chain employs TRBV21-1 and TRBJ1-2; the table's D call TRBD1 went unverified against the DNA. TRBV21-1 is designated a pseudogene. This CDR3 has 17 amino acids.

The chain recombines TRBV19 with TRBJ1-1, with TRBD1 as a possible D gene (6 bases). The V end was cut by 3 bases, the J end by 3 bases, with 14 bases between. CDR1 and CDR2 (germline): LNHDA, SQIVND (reference sequence). The CDR3 covers 15 residues. CDR3 DNA sequence: TGTGCCAGTAGTATTCAGGGGATCGCTGACACTGAAGCTTTCTTT. Its protein product is CASSIQGIADTEAFF.

This chain links TRBV24-1 with TRBJ2-7; the D is unclear. Trimming pared 3 bases from V and 3 bases from J, leaving 11 bases between. The length of the CDR3 is 14 residues. The V gene's germline CDR1 is KGHDR and CDR2 SFDVKD. The CDR3 reads CATSDTQRDYEQYF. CDR3 bases: TGTGCCACCAGTGATACCCAGCGTGACTACGAGCAGTACTTC.

The chain uses TRBV11-2 and TRBJ2-2, with 11 nucleotides matching TRBD2. The CDR3 totals 17 residues. V trimming: 5 bases; J trimming: 5 bases; junction bases outside the gene matches: 10. CDR1 is SGHAT and CDR2 is FQNNGV in the germline V gene. The CDR3 sequence is CASSPPGLAGGTGELFF. Here the CDR3 DNA reads TGTGCCAGCAGCCCCCCAGGGCTAGCGGGAGGTACCGGGGAGCTGTTTTTT.

The chain has TRBV19 and TRBJ2-1, with D possibly TRBD2 on 6 matching bases. Deletions cut 3 bases from V and 8 bases from J, with 14 bases between. CDR1 and CDR2 from the germline V gene are LNHDA and SQIVND (reference sequence). This CDR3 spans 14 amino acids. CDR3 nucleotide sequence: TGTGCCAGTAGTATGGAGGGTAGGAGGGATGAGCAGTTCTTC. Amino acid sequence: CASSMEGRRDEQFF.

The J gene is TRBJ1-1, the V gene TRBV27; tentatively, D is TRBD1 (5 bases). The V end lost 3 bases, the J end lost 3 bases, and 14 bases lay between the germline ends. The germline V gene encodes CDR1 MNHEY and CDR2 SMNVEV (reference sequence). This CDR3 has 15 amino acids. CDR3 region: CASSFSRPGDTEAFF. CDR3 bases: TGTGCCAGCAGTTTCAGCCGGCCGGGGGACACTGAAGCTTTCTTT.

This clone appeared once. The chain carries TRBV6-2 or TRBV6-3 and TRBJ2-5; 7 bases map to TRBD2. CDR1 and CDR2 from the germline V gene are MNHEY and SVGEGT. The CDR3 consists of 16 residues. Trimming at V came to 5 bases and at J to 2 bases, leaving 11 bases not matched to a gene. Here the CDR3 reads CASSKLSSGGQETQYF. For the CDR3, the DNA is TGTGCCAGCAGTAAACTCTCTTCGGGGGGACAAGAGACCCAGTACTTC.

The chain couples TRBV18 to TRBJ1-6; the D gene is possibly TRBD1 (5 bases). The CDR3 runs 17 residues. From germline, CDR1 is KGHSH and CDR2 LQKENI. The germline V and J ends were trimmed by 2 bases and 8 bases, with 19 bases remaining between them. The CDR3 coding sequence is TGTGCCAGCTCACCAATCAGGGCAGCCCATAAGGATTCACCCCTCCACTTT. Protein product: CASSPIRAAHKDSPLHF.

This sequence joins TRBV18 and TRBJ2-3, with D possibly matching TRBD2 (6 bases). The germline gives CDR1 KGHSH, CDR2 LQKENI. The CDR3 runs 13 residues. Trimming removed 1 base at V and 6 bases at J, with 8 bases between. CDR3 coding DNA: TGTGCCAGCTCACCACGCGGAGGGGATACGCAGTATTTT. Encoded protein: CASSPRGGDTQYF.

The chain recombines TRBV30 with TRBJ2-2, with D possibly TRBD1 on 5 matching bases. The V gene's germline CDR1 is GTSNPN and CDR2 SVGIG (reference sequence). V gave up 4 bases and J gave up 9 bases, with 15 bases separating them. The CDR3 loop spans 13 amino acids. The CDR3 region is CAWTRVLPRELFF. CDR3 in DNA: TGTGCCTGGACCAGGGTCTTACCCAGGGAGCTGTTTTTT.

The chain links TRBV25-1 to TRBJ1-2; 7 positions match TRBD1. This CDR3 region has 15 residues. Germline values: CDR1 MGHDK, CDR2 SYGVNS. Unmatched junction bases numbered 10, after V lost 2 bases and J lost 7 bases. CDR3 amino acids: CASSEVQDRTGGYTF. CDR3 bases: TGTGCCAGCAGTGAAGTTCAGGACAGGACGGGTGGCTACACCTTC.

The rearrangement joins TRBV2 to TRBJ1-5, with TRBD1 matching over 7 bases. The CDR3 is 14 amino acids. V was pared by 5 bases and J by 7 bases, with 8 bases of the junction left unmatched. In germline, CDR1 is SNHLY, CDR2 FYNNEI. The CDR3 region is CASSSDRVRQPQHF. The CDR3 region has the DNA TGTGCCAGCAGTTCCGACAGGGTTCGGCAGCCCCAGCATTTT.

The chain links TRBV7-2 to TRBJ1-2, with 8 bases lining up with TRBD1. V lost 3 bases to trimming and J lost 4 bases; unmatched junction nucleotides: 1. The CDR3 has 13 amino acids. The germline V gene has CDR1 SGHTA and CDR2 FQGNSA. The DNA of the CDR3 is TGTGCCAGCAGCTTGGGACAGGTCTATGGCTACACCTTC. Its translation: CASSLGQVYGYTF.

This clone has a handful of counts. This chain joins TRBV18 and TRBJ2-2; D might be TRBD1 (5 bases). V lost 3 bases and J 2 bases, leaving 10 bases between the germline ends. Per germline, CDR1 KGHSH and CDR2 LQKENI. CDR3 length: 15 residues. The CDR3 DNA follows: TGTGCCAGCTCACCCGACAGAAAAAACACCGGGGAGCTGTTTTTT. Translating it yields CASSPDRKNTGELFF. Filled out from reference TRBV18 and TRBJ2-2, the complete variable domain reads NAGVMQNPRHLVRRRGQEARLRCSPMKGHSHVYWYRQLPEEGLKFMVYLQKENIIDESGMPKERFSAEFPKEGPSILRIQQVVRGDSAAYFCASSPDRKNTGELFFGEGSRLTVL.

This clone turned up a few times. CDR3 in amino acids: CASNQGATDTQYF. The CDR3 nucleotides are TGTGCCAGTAATCAGGGGGCAACAGATACGCAGTATTTT. The V call is TRBV19, the J call TRBJ2-3; 8 bases are a match to TRBD1. With V trimmed by 7 bases and J by 3 bases, 3 bases remained unmatched. The germline gives CDR1 LNHDA, CDR2 SQIVND (reference sequence). This CDR3 comprises 13 residues.

J is TRBJ2-7 and V is TRBV2, with 7 bases identical to TRBD2. V dropped 7 bases and J dropped 2; count of bases not matched to a gene: 8. Germline V CDR1 and CDR2: SNHLY, FYNNEI. This CDR3 has 14 residues. The CDR3 loop reads CASNWASGTYEQYF. CDR3 bases: TGTGCCAGCAACTGGGCTAGCGGTACCTACGAGCAGTACTTC.

The chain joins TRBV28 to TRBJ2-3; the match to TRBD2 covers 10 bases. After removal of 4 bases from V and 1 base from J, the junction contained 2 bases not matched to a gene. There are 15 residues in the CDR3. The germline V gene has CDR1 MDHEN and CDR2 SYDVKM. CDR3 nucleotides: TGTGCCAGCAGTTCCGGACTAGCGGGCACAGATACGCAGTATTTT. As protein: CASSSGLAGTDTQYF.

The J gene is TRBJ2-2, the V gene TRBV27, with a weak D call TRBD2 (6 bases). CDR1 and CDR2 (germline): MNHEY, SMNVEV (reference sequence). The ends were cut back, 7 bases at V and 7 bases at J, with 16 bases in the middle. The CDR3 has 14 amino acids. The CDR3 spells CASKPAGSGGELFF. CDR3 coding DNA: TGTGCCAGCAAACCGGCGGGGTCGGGCGGGGAGCTGTTTTTT.